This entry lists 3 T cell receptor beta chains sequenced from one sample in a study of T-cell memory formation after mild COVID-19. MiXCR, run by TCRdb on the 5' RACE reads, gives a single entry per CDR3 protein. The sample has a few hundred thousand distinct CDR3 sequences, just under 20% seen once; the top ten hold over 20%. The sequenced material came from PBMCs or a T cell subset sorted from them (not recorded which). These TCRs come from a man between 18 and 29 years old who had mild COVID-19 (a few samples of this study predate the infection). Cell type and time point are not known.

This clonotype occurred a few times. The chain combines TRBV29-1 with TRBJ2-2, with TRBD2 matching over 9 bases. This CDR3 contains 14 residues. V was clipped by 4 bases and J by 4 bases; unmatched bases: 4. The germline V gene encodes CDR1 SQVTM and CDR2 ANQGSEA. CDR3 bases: TGCAGCGTTGGGGGGACTAGCATCACCGGGGAGCTGTTTTTT. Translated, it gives CSVGGTSITGELFF.

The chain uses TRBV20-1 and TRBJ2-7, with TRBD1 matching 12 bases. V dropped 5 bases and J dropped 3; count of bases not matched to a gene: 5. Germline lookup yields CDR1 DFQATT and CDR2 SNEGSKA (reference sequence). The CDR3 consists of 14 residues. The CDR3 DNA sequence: TGCAGTGCTTGGGGACAGGGGGCAGGCTACGAGCAGTACTTC. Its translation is CSAWGQGAGYEQYF.

This chain's CDR3 is CSARVGGAWTDTQYF. The DNA of the CDR3 is TGCAGTGCTAGGGTAGGGGGCGCCTGGACAGATACGCAGTATTTT. This chain links TRBV20-1 with TRBJ2-3, with TRBD1 matching over 7 bases. The CDR3 spans 15 residues. The germline gives CDR1 DFQATT, CDR2 SNEGSKA (reference sequence). V lost 3 bases and J lost 3; bases outside the gene matches: 9.